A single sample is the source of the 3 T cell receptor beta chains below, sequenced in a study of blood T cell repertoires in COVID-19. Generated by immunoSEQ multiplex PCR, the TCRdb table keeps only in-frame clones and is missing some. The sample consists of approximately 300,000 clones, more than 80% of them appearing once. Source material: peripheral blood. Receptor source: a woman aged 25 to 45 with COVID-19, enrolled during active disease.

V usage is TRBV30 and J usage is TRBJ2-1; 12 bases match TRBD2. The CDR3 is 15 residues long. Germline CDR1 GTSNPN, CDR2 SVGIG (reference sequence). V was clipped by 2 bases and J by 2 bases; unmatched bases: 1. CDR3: CAWSRLAGAYNEQFF. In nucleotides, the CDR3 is TGTGCCTGGAGTAGACTAGCGGGAGCCTACAATGAGCAGTTCTTC.

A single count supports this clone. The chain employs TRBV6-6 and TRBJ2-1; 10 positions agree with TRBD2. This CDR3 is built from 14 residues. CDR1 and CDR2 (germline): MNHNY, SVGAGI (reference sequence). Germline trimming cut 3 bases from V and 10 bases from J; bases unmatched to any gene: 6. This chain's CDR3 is CASSYMPSGGEQFF. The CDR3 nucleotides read TGTGCCAGCAGTTATATGCCTAGCGGGGGCGAGCAGTTCTTC.

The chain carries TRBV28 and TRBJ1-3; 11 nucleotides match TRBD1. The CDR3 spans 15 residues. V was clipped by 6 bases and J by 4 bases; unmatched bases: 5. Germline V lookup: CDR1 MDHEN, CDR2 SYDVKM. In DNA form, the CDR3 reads TGTGCCAGCAGCCAGGACAGGGGGCTAGGAAACACCATATATTTT. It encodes CASSQDRGLGNTIYF.